This TCR beta chain stems from a study of T cells in Graves' hyperthyroidism and ophthalmopathy. This clonotype came up many times. V lost 5 bases and J lost 2; bases outside the gene matches: 12. Germline assignment: CDR1 GTSNPN and CDR2 SVGIG (reference sequence). This CDR3 spans 15 amino acids. The investigators amplified TCR beta CDR3 regions from RNA transcripts. Primed by the HTBI set, a first-round RT-PCR was run on the TCR CDR3. Each CDR3 protein is one row after TCRdb ran MiXCR on the multiplex PCR reads. The table shows about 290,000 distinct CDR3 sequences, with 13% to 15% occurring only once.

The source material was blood. V and J are TRBV30 and TRBJ2-7; 7 bases fit TRBD1. This clonotype was sampled from a woman in her 50s with Graves' hyperthyroidism that later progressed to Graves' ophthalmopathy. The CDR3 nucleotides read TGTGCCTGGGAGTTAAACAGGGGAATGGCCTACGAGCAGTACTTC. The encoded protein is CAWELNRGMAYEQYF.